A single sample is the source of the 12 T cell receptor beta chains below, sequenced in a study of Ad26.COV2.S vaccination and SARS-CoV-2 variants. The data were produced by immunoSEQ multiplex PCR, yet TCRdb's version contains in-frame clones alone and is incomplete. The repertoire includes fewer than 400,000 clones, 80% to 90% of them detected once, and 3% to 3.5% sits in the top ten. The treatment: over 15 received Ad26.COV2.S at low or high dose, single or two shots; a few received placebo; per-sample allocation not given. Day 63 after the first injection of vaccine or placebo was the sampling time. Sequencing used peripheral blood, obtained in a trial of Ad26.COV2.S vaccine versus placebo. The receptors come from a person between 18 and 60 years old who received the Ad26.COV2.S COVID-19 vaccine or a placebo.

The gene calls are TRBV12-3 or TRBV12-4 and TRBJ2-7, with TRBD1 identical over 8 bases. V was clipped by 6 bases and J by 6 bases; unmatched bases: 7. The CDR3 totals 13 residues. The CDR3 sequence is CASRPSTGVEQYF. For the CDR3, the DNA is TGTGCCAGCAGGCCCTCGACAGGGGTCGAGCAGTACTTC.

The chain carries TRBV7-9 and TRBJ1-5; perhaps TRBD1 as D (5 bases). Trimming stripped 1 base from V and 6 bases from J, with 10 bases between. CDR3 length: 14 residues. Looked up from germline, CDR1 is SEHNR and CDR2 is FQNEAQ (reference sequence). The CDR3 loop is CASSLEGFGQPQHF. The CDR3 DNA reads as TGTGCCAGCAGCTTAGAGGGGTTCGGTCAGCCCCAGCATTTT.

V gene TRBV19 combines with J gene TRBJ2-1, with 8 bases lining up with TRBD2. V shed 5 bases, J shed 0 bases, and the junction held 6 bases outside the gene matches. This CDR3 is built from 16 residues. Germline CDR1 reads LNHDA; CDR2 reads SQIVND (reference sequence). CDR3 in amino acids: CASSPPLAVSYNEQFF. The CDR3 bases are TGTGCCAGTAGTCCGCCACTAGCGGTCTCCTACAATGAGCAGTTCTTC.

Notes on this clone: Other DNA sequences in the same sample also yield this CDR3. The chain links TRBV15 to TRBJ1-5, with D tentatively TRBD1 (6 bases). The germline V gene has CDR1 LNHNV and CDR2 YYDKDF (reference sequence). V was trimmed by 0 bases and J by 4 bases, leaving 7 bases between them. The CDR3 loop spans 14 amino acids. The CDR3 DNA is TGTGCCACCAGCAGAGATAGGGGGAATCAGCCCCAGCATTTT. Translating gives CATSRDRGNQPQHF.

On this clone: The identical CDR3 is also encoded by other nucleotide sequences in the sample. The chain carries TRBV19 and TRBJ1-5; D not resolved. The CDR3 is 14 residues long. The V end was cut by 3 bases, the J end by 3 bases, with 9 bases between. Per germline, CDR1 LNHDA and CDR2 SQIVND (reference sequence). CDR3 in DNA: TGTGCCAGTAGTATGAGAGGGCTCAATCAGCCCCAGCATTTT. It encodes CASSMRGLNQPQHF.

The table lists this clone with a count of one. This chain uses TRBV5-4 with TRBJ1-6; D is undetermined. Germline CDR1 SGHNT, CDR2 YYREEE (reference sequence). The CDR3 covers 17 residues. Deletions cut 3 bases from V and 0 bases from J, with 13 bases between. DNA of the CDR3: TGTGCCAGCAGCTCCGTGCTTGGGAGCTCCTATAATTCACCCCTCCACTTT. Translation gives CASSSVLGSSYNSPLHF.

This rearrangement joins TRBV2 to TRBJ2-1, with 7 bases that match TRBD1. The germline gives CDR1 SNHLY, CDR2 FYNNEI. Trimming removed 4 bases from V and 10 bases from J; junction bases left unmatched: 1. This CDR3 contains 11 residues. CDR3 region: CASSVDREQFF. The CDR3 nucleotides read TGTGCCAGCAGTGTGGACAGGGAGCAGTTCTTC.

The J gene is TRBJ1-5, the V gene TRBV10-3; D perhaps matches TRBD1 (5 bases). Germline-derived CDR1 and CDR2 are ENHRY and SYGVKD. This CDR3 has 13 residues. Trimming left V 11 bases short and J 3 bases short, with 14 bases between. In DNA, the CDR3 is TGTGCCTCGAGGTCAGGGCCCAATCAGCCCCAGCATTTT. This encodes CASRSGPNQPQHF.

The chain has TRBV30 and TRBJ2-5, with 8 bases aligning to TRBD2. Germline assignment: CDR1 GTSNPN and CDR2 SVGIG (reference sequence). The junction had 17 bases not matched to a gene; V was cut back by 7 bases and J by 1 base. This CDR3 comprises 17 residues. Written as DNA, the CDR3 is TGTGCCTCCCTCCGGATCGGAGGCGGGGGGCGCCAAGAGACCCAGTACTTC. Translated, it gives CASLRIGGGGRQETQYF.

The V call is TRBV5-1, the J call TRBJ2-5; 12 nucleotides line up with TRBD2. The V and J ends lost 2 bases and 6 bases, in that order; junction bases with no gene match: 8. This CDR3 is 16 amino acids long. Germline V gene data show CDR1 as SGHRS and CDR2 as YFSETQ. CDR3 sequence (DNA): TGCGCCAGCAGCTTCTCTAGCGGGGGGGTTATAAAGACCCAGTACTTC. Translated, it gives CASSFSSGGVIKTQYF. The full variable domain, completed using reference TRBV5-1 and TRBJ2-5, is KAGVTQTPRYLIKTRGQQVTLSCSPISGHRSVSWYQQTPGQGLQFLFEYFSETQRNKGNFPGRFSGRQFSNSRSEMNVSTLELGDSALYLCASSFSSGGVIKTQYFGPGTRLLVL.

The CDR3 region is CASSLLGSNLNYGYTF. The CDR3 DNA reads TGTGCCAGCAGCTTATTAGGTAGTAATCTTAACTATGGCTACACCTTC. The chain uses TRBV7-2 and TRBJ1-2; D not certain. Trimming pared 2 bases from V and 1 base from J, leaving 14 bases between. CDR1 is SGHTA and CDR2 is FQGNSA in the germline V gene. This CDR3 region has 16 residues. Full variable domain (outside the CDR3, taken from reference TRBV7-2 and TRBJ1-2): GAGVSQSPSNKVTEKGKDVELRCDPISGHTALYWYRQSLGQGLEFLIYFQGNSAPDKSGLPSDRFSAERTGGSVSTLTIQRTQQEDSAVYLCASSLLGSNLNYGYTFGSGTRLTVV.

J is TRBJ2-7 and V is TRBV7-9; D perhaps matches TRBD2 (6 bases). CDR1 and CDR2 (germline): SEHNR, FQNEAQ (reference sequence). CDR3 length: 17 amino acids. V was trimmed by 4 bases and J by 0 bases, leaving 19 bases between them. The CDR3 nucleotides are TGTGCCAGCAGCTCGGAGGGTGGGTCAATGCCCTCCTACGAGCAGTACTTC. Translating it yields CASSSEGGSMPSYEQYF.